This T cell receptor (beta chain) comes out of a study of T cell repertoires in cytomegalovirus infection. Study as a whole: It was the public TCR beta signatures that indicated both CMV infection and matching HLA type.

This CDR3 comprises 18 residues. J was trimmed by 2 bases and V by 2 bases; bases with no gene match: 10. Looked up from germline, CDR1 is MNHEY and CDR2 is SVGEGT. TCRdb itself ran the reads through MiXCR, one entry per CDR3 protein. Among about 140,000 distinct CDR3 sequences listed, approximately 5.9% were seen once. The V gene is TRBV6-2 or TRBV6-3, the J gene TRBJ2-1; TRBD2 matches 9 bases. Sequences were obtained from PBMCs. This sequence originates from a human donor in good health (CMV status not recorded). Some clones in this sample may be carry-over from other donors' samples. The CDR3 sequence: CASSYLAGSSTAYNEQFF. The CDR3 nucleotides are TGTGCCAGCAGTTACCTAGCGGGGTCCAGTACAGCCTACAATGAGCAGTTCTTC.